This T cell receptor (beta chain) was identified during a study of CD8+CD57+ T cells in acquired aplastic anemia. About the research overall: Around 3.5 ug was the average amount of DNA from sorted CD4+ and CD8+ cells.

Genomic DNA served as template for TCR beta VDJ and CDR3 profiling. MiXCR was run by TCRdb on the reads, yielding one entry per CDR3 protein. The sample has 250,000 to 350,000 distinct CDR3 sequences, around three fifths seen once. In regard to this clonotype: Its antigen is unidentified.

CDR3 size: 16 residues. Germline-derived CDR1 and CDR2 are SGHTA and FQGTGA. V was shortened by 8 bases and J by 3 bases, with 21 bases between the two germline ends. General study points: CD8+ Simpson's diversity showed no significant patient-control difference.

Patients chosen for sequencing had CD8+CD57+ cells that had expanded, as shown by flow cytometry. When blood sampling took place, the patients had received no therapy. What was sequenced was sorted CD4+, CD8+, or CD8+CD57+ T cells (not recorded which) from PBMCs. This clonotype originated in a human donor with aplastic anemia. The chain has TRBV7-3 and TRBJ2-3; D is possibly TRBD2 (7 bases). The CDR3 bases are TGTGCCAGCGCCCCGAGGGGGGGCAGGGGAACAGATACGCAGTATTTT. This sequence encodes CASAPRGGRGTDTQYF.